This TCR beta chain originates from a study of long-term antiretroviral therapy in people with HIV. V was clipped by 2 bases and J by 11 bases, with 9 bases between them. The germline gives CDR1 SQVTM, CDR2 ANQGSEA. The CDR3 runs 10 residues. Version v3.0 of the immunoSEQ assay was performed at survey level. Profiling relied on immunoSEQ multiplex PCR, and the TCRdb table lists in-frame clones only, not all of them. The sample consists of 21,000 or so clones, about four fifths of them appearing once. The chain recombines TRBV29-1 with TRBJ1-1; D is perhaps TRBD1 (5 bases). This TCR was recovered from a man aged 50-60 years with HIV. Here the sequenced sample was unsorted PBMCs, taken at the start of antiretroviral therapy. CDR3 residues: CSVERGMAFF. CDR3 bases: TGCAGCGTTGAAAGGGGAATGGCTTTCTTT.